Included here is one T cell receptor (beta chain) sequence, with context. The antigen is unknown. The PCR was carried out with 60 Vbeta primers and 13 Jbeta primers. Per the original data handling: Among the unique TCR beta chains that a later analysis counted, about 86 million in all, roughly 9.9 million were shared. Repertoires were generated with immunoSEQ multiplex PCR, while TCRdb's copy carries only in-frame clones and drops some. The V and J calls and clone size are taken from that table; D and trimming were inferred from the DNA. The table counts about 50,000 clones; approximately 2.1% lies in the top ten. These data belong to a study of cytomegalovirus exposure and HLA in healthy donors. Overall study: The Caucasian-associated ancestry cluster contained 81% of the 300 to 450 genotyped donors.

The V end lost 1 base, the J end lost 9 bases, and 13 bases lay between the germline ends. The CDR3 sequence is 14 residues long. The germline V gene has CDR1 SGHAT and CDR2 FQNNGV. Study-level results: Reportedly, TCR beta sequences accurately predicted HLA-A and HLA-B alleles in most subjects.

The sample consisted of PBMCs. This TCR derives from a woman aged 18 to 35 in good health and CMV-seronegative. The genes are TRBV11-2 and TRBJ2-4; possible D gene TRBD2, 5 bases. As DNA, the CDR3 is TGTGCCAGCAGCTTAGGAGGGATAAGCGCCATTCAGTACTTC. It encodes CASSLGGISAIQYF.